The T cell receptor beta chain described here comes from a study of CD8 T cells in ankylosing spondylitis. Study observations and caveats: Reports say disease-linked clones showed up significantly more in matched ankylosing spondylitis synovial fluid. Among TCR beta sequences, a motif of several highly homologous variants appeared characteristic of ankylosing spondylitis blood.

This clonotype has a handful of counts. Antigen unknown. Quantitative barcoded 5'-RACE was used to prepare TCR beta libraries. One entry per CDR3 protein, called by TCRdb with MiXCR from the 5' RACE reads. The profile shows under 150,000 distinct CDR3 sequences, approximately 9.9% of them singletons. Between the trimmed V and J ends, which lost 8 bases and 8 bases, there was a span of 18 bases. Germline values: CDR1 MNHNS, CDR2 SASEGT. CDR3 length: 14 amino acids. The sample was blood, either unsorted or a sorted T cell fraction (not recorded which). This sequence joins TRBV6-1 and TRBJ1-4; the D is unclear. The clonotype originates from a male donor with ankylosing spondylitis or in good health (not recorded which). The CDR3 coding sequence is TGTGCCAGCCGTCCCGAGCTCGGGAAGGAAAAACTGTTTTTT. It yields the protein CASRPELGKEKLFF.